The clone carrying this T cell receptor beta chain was seen only once. The entry originates in a study of blood T cell repertoires in COVID-19. With 3 bases removed from V and 5 bases from J, the gap between germline ends came to 13 bases. This CDR3 spans 14 amino acids. Germline V gives CDR1 LNHDA, CDR2 SQIVND (reference sequence). Generated by immunoSEQ multiplex PCR, the TCRdb table keeps only in-frame clones and is missing some. Seen here are 110,000 to 150,000 clones, approximately 79% observed once, and the top ten hold around 4%. This TCR came from a man between 60 and 70 years old with acute or convalescent COVID-19. The chain couples TRBV19 to TRBJ2-5; D is possibly TRBD1 (6 bases). The sequenced material came from peripheral blood. The CDR3: CASSMGADPETQYF. The CDR3 DNA follows: TGTGCCAGTAGTATGGGGGCCGACCCCGAGACCCAGTACTTC.